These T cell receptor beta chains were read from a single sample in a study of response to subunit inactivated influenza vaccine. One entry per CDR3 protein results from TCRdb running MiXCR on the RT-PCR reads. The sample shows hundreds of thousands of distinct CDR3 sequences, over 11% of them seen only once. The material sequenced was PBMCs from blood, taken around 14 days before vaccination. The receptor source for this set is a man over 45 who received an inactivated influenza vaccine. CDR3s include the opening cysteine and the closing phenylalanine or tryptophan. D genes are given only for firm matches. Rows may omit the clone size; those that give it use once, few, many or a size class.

cdr3_nt: TGTGCCAGCAGTACCACTAGCGGGAGTTTAGAGACCCAGTACTTC
cdr3_aa: CASSTTSGSLETQYF
clone_size: few
j_call: TRBJ2-5
d_call: TRBD2
v_call: TRBV28

cdr3_nt: TGCAGTGCTAGTATCCAGGGTATCACAGATACGCAGTATTTT
cdr3_aa: CSASIQGITDTQYF
clone_size: few
j_call: TRBJ2-3
d_call: NA
v_call: TRBV20-1

cdr3_nt: TGTGCCAGCAGCCAGGGGGCGGGGAGAGAGACCCAGTACTTC
cdr3_aa: CASSQGAGRETQYF
clone_size: NA
j_call: TRBJ2-5
d_call: NA
v_call: TRBV3-1

cdr3_nt: TGTGCCTGGAGTCGGCTAGCGGGGGGGAATGAGCAGTTCTTC
cdr3_aa: CAWSRLAGGNEQFF
clone_size: few
j_call: TRBJ2-1
d_call: TRBD2
v_call: TRBV30

cdr3_nt: TGTGCCAGCAGCTTAGAAAGGGACAGGCGGTACGAGCAGTACTTC
cdr3_aa: CASSLERDRRYEQYF
clone_size: few
j_call: TRBJ2-7
d_call: TRBD1
v_call: TRBV11-2

cdr3_nt: TGTGCCAGCAGCAAAAGAGTCGGACAGGGGTGGGATACGCAGTATTTT
cdr3_aa: CASSKRVGQGWDTQYF
clone_size: few
j_call: TRBJ2-3
d_call: TRBD1
v_call: TRBV3-1

cdr3_nt: TGCAGTGCTAGAGGTGTCCTTGCCTACGAGCAGTACTTC
cdr3_aa: CSARGVLAYEQYF
clone_size: NA
j_call: TRBJ2-7
d_call: NA
v_call: TRBV20-1

cdr3_nt: TGTGCCATCAGTGATCAGGATTCCTACGAGCAGTACTTC
cdr3_aa: CAISDQDSYEQYF
clone_size: NA
j_call: TRBJ2-7
d_call: NA
v_call: TRBV10-3

cdr3_nt: TGCGCCAGCAGCTTGTCGCGGATAAGCCAAGAGACCCAGTACTTC
cdr3_aa: CASSLSRISQETQYF
clone_size: few
j_call: TRBJ2-5
d_call: NA
v_call: TRBV5-1

cdr3_nt: TGTGCCAGCAGCCAAGACGGGGCTAGCGGGGGGGCCGGTGAGCAGTTCTTC
cdr3_aa: CASSQDGASGGAGEQFF
clone_size: NA
j_call: TRBJ2-1
d_call: TRBD2
v_call: TRBV3-1

cdr3_nt: TGCGCCAGCAGCTTGGGAGGGCCGGGACAGGATAATTCACCCCTCCACTTT
cdr3_aa: CASSLGGPGQDNSPLHF
clone_size: NA
j_call: TRBJ1-6
d_call: TRBD1
v_call: TRBV5-1

cdr3_nt: TGTGCCAGCTCACCACCGATGGACGCGAAGCAGTATTTT
cdr3_aa: CASSPPMDAKQYF
clone_size: NA
j_call: TRBJ2-3
d_call: NA
v_call: TRBV18

cdr3_nt: TGCGCCAGCAGCTCCCCAAACAGGGAAGGGAATACGCAGTATTTT
cdr3_aa: CASSSPNREGNTQYF
clone_size: many
j_call: TRBJ2-3
d_call: NA
v_call: TRBV5-1

cdr3_nt: TGTGCCAGCAGCCAAGAGGTAGGGGCTAGCGGGGACAATGAGCAGTTCTTC
cdr3_aa: CASSQEVGASGDNEQFF
clone_size: many
j_call: TRBJ2-1
d_call: TRBD2
v_call: TRBV4-2

cdr3_nt: TGTGCCAGCAGTTACACCGGACAGCCTTACAATGAGCAGTTCTTC
cdr3_aa: CASSYTGQPYNEQFF
clone_size: NA
j_call: TRBJ2-1
d_call: NA
v_call: TRBV6-5

cdr3_nt: TGCGCCAGCAGCCGAGGACTAGGACGGTACAATGAGCAGTTCTTC
cdr3_aa: CASSRGLGRYNEQFF
clone_size: NA
j_call: TRBJ2-1
d_call: TRBD2
v_call: TRBV4-3

cdr3_nt: TGCAGTGCTAGAGATAGTCAGTTCAACGAGCAGTACTTC
cdr3_aa: CSARDSQFNEQYF
clone_size: few
j_call: TRBJ2-7
d_call: NA
v_call: TRBV20-1

cdr3_nt: TGTGCCAGCTCACCACCGGGCGGGTCGAGAAACACCATATATTTT
cdr3_aa: CASSPPGGSRNTIYF
clone_size: NA
j_call: TRBJ1-3
d_call: NA
v_call: TRBV18

cdr3_nt: TGTGCCAGCAGCACCCATGACCGGGACCTTTGGCCCCAGCATTTT
cdr3_aa: CASSTHDRDLWPQHF
clone_size: NA
j_call: TRBJ1-5
d_call: NA
v_call: TRBV21-1

cdr3_nt: TGTGCCAGCAGCCAAGATAGTGGGACAGAATACAATGAGCAGTTCTTC
cdr3_aa: CASSQDSGTEYNEQFF
clone_size: few
j_call: TRBJ2-1
d_call: TRBD1
v_call: TRBV3-1

cdr3_nt: TGTGCCACCAGTCCCGGGACAGGGGCTTACAATGAGCAGTTCTTC
cdr3_aa: CATSPGTGAYNEQFF
clone_size: few
j_call: TRBJ2-1
d_call: TRBD1
v_call: TRBV24-1

cdr3_nt: TGCGCCAGCAGCTTGGAGACAGGGAACACTGAAGCTTTCTTT
cdr3_aa: CASSLETGNTEAFF
clone_size: many
j_call: TRBJ1-1
d_call: NA
v_call: TRBV5-1

cdr3_nt: TGCAGTGCGACCCGGGACAGGGGACCCAGGCAGTACTTC
cdr3_aa: CSATRDRGPRQYF
clone_size: NA
j_call: TRBJ2-7
d_call: TRBD1
v_call: TRBV20-1

cdr3_nt: TGTGCCAGCAGCCAAGAAACTTTCACCGGGGAGCTGTTTTTT
cdr3_aa: CASSQETFTGELFF
clone_size: few
j_call: TRBJ2-2
d_call: NA
v_call: TRBV3-1

cdr3_nt: TGTGCCACCAGCGGCCCCAGGCCGGCAGAATACAATGAGCAGTTCTTC
cdr3_aa: CATSGPRPAEYNEQFF
clone_size: few
j_call: TRBJ2-1
d_call: NA
v_call: TRBV15

cdr3_nt: TGTGCCATCAGTGCGGGGCGGGAGGAGACCCAGTACTTC
cdr3_aa: CAISAGREETQYF
clone_size: NA
j_call: TRBJ2-5
d_call: TRBD2
v_call: TRBV10-3

cdr3_nt: TGTGCCAGCAGTTACGGTCCAAAACTAGCGGGGGGGCGTTCCTACAATGAGCAGTTCTTC
cdr3_aa: CASSYGPKLAGGRSYNEQFF
clone_size: NA
j_call: TRBJ2-1
d_call: TRBD2
v_call: TRBV6-2/TRBV6-3

cdr3_nt: TGTCCCAGCAGCGTAGGGAGGGACAGGGGGCGAAGCATTCAGTACTTC
cdr3_aa: CPSSVGRDRGRSIQYF
clone_size: NA
j_call: TRBJ2-4
d_call: TRBD1
v_call: TRBV9

cdr3_nt: TGTGCCAGCAGTTTAGGGAGGCAGGGTGTTGGCTACACCTTC
cdr3_aa: CASSLGRQGVGYTF
clone_size: few
j_call: TRBJ1-2
d_call: NA
v_call: TRBV28

cdr3_nt: TGCGCCAGCAGCCAAGAATGGGACAGGGAACCCTACGAGCAGTACTTC
cdr3_aa: CASSQEWDREPYEQYF
clone_size: many
j_call: TRBJ2-7
d_call: TRBD1
v_call: TRBV4-3

cdr3_nt: TGCGCCAGCAGCTTCCAGGGACAGGGGGCGCACACCGGGGAGCTGTTTTTT
cdr3_aa: CASSFQGQGAHTGELFF
clone_size: NA
j_call: TRBJ2-2
d_call: TRBD1
v_call: TRBV5-1

cdr3_nt: TGTGCCAGCAGTTCCATGGGTCCGGGCGAGCAGTACTTC
cdr3_aa: CASSSMGPGEQYF
clone_size: many
j_call: TRBJ2-7
d_call: NA
v_call: TRBV6-6

cdr3_nt: TGTGCCAGCAGCACCCATTCCGGTCAAGGGGCCAAAAATGAGCAGTTCTTC
cdr3_aa: CASSTHSGQGAKNEQFF
clone_size: few
j_call: TRBJ2-1
d_call: NA
v_call: TRBV4-2

cdr3_nt: TGCGCCAGCAAATGGACAGGGAACACTGAAGCTTTCTTT
cdr3_aa: CASKWTGNTEAFF
clone_size: many
j_call: TRBJ1-1
d_call: TRBD1
v_call: TRBV10-2

cdr3_nt: TGCAGTGCTACTGGACTAGCGGTCACCTACAATGAGCAGTTCTTC
cdr3_aa: CSATGLAVTYNEQFF
clone_size: NA
j_call: TRBJ2-1
d_call: TRBD2
v_call: TRBV20-1

cdr3_nt: TGTGCCAGCAGCCGGGACAGGGTTGACTACGAGCAGTACTTC
cdr3_aa: CASSRDRVDYEQYF
clone_size: NA
j_call: TRBJ2-7
d_call: TRBD1
v_call: TRBV28

cdr3_nt: TGTGCCACCAGTGCGGCGGGGGCCCCAGCTGAAGCTTTCTTT
cdr3_aa: CATSAAGAPAEAFF
clone_size: NA
j_call: TRBJ1-1
d_call: NA
v_call: TRBV24-1

cdr3_nt: TGTGCTAGCAGTTCGGGACACCCGAGGGAGGATACGCAGTATTTT
cdr3_aa: CASSSGHPREDTQYF
clone_size: NA
j_call: TRBJ2-3
d_call: NA
v_call: TRBV7-7

cdr3_nt: TGCAGTGCCCTCGAGAGGGGCACAGAGACCCAGTACTTC
cdr3_aa: CSALERGTETQYF
clone_size: NA
j_call: TRBJ2-5
d_call: NA
v_call: TRBV20-1

cdr3_nt: TGTGCCAGCAGTGAACAGGGGTCTGGAAACACCATATATTTT
cdr3_aa: CASSEQGSGNTIYF
clone_size: many
j_call: TRBJ1-3
d_call: NA
v_call: TRBV2

cdr3_nt: TGTGCCAGCAGCCGAAATAGACAGGGGTCCTACGAGCAGTACTTC
cdr3_aa: CASSRNRQGSYEQYF
clone_size: few
j_call: TRBJ2-7
d_call: TRBD1
v_call: TRBV5-6

cdr3_nt: TGTGCCAGCAGCTTAGAACTACTAGCGGGAGGGTATTTT
cdr3_aa: CASSLELLAGGYF
clone_size: few
j_call: TRBJ2-3
d_call: TRBD2
v_call: TRBV7-2

cdr3_nt: TGTGCCAGCAGTAGGGGGGACAGTTTAGATAACTACGAGCAGTACTTC
cdr3_aa: CASSRGDSLDNYEQYF
clone_size: many
j_call: TRBJ2-7
d_call: NA
v_call: TRBV28

cdr3_nt: TGTGCCAGCAGCCCCCGGACCCTGACCTACGAGCAGTACTTC
cdr3_aa: CASSPRTLTYEQYF
clone_size: few
j_call: TRBJ2-7
d_call: NA
v_call: TRBV27

cdr3_nt: TGCAGCGTGGAAGACATTGGAACCGGTGGAAACACCATATATTTT
cdr3_aa: CSVEDIGTGGNTIYF
clone_size: NA
j_call: TRBJ1-3
d_call: NA
v_call: TRBV29-1

cdr3_nt: TGTGCCAGCAGCACTGGCGGACCCACAGATACGCAGTATTTT
cdr3_aa: CASSTGGPTDTQYF
clone_size: many
j_call: TRBJ2-3
d_call: NA
v_call: TRBV7-2

cdr3_nt: TGTGCCAGCAGTTACTCGGGCAGAAATTCACCCCTCCACTTT
cdr3_aa: CASSYSGRNSPLHF
clone_size: NA
j_call: TRBJ1-6
d_call: NA
v_call: TRBV6-5

cdr3_nt: TGTGCCAGCAGCTTAGATCGGGGCAGAAATAATTCACCCCTCCACTTT
cdr3_aa: CASSLDRGRNNSPLHF
clone_size: few
j_call: TRBJ1-6
d_call: NA
v_call: TRBV13

cdr3_nt: TGTGCCAGCAGTCCTAGTGGGCGGGCGGAGACAGATACGCAGTATTTT
cdr3_aa: CASSPSGRAETDTQYF
clone_size: few
j_call: TRBJ2-3
d_call: NA
v_call: TRBV12-3/TRBV12-4

cdr3_nt: TGTGCCAGCAGTTTAACGTACGGACTCATCAAGACAGGGCCAAATGAAAAACTGTTTTTT
cdr3_aa: CASSLTYGLIKTGPNEKLFF
clone_size: NA
j_call: TRBJ1-4
d_call: TRBD1
v_call: TRBV28

cdr3_nt: TGTGCCAGCCAAACGAGCGGGGGGTACAATGAGCAGTTCTTC
cdr3_aa: CASQTSGGYNEQFF
clone_size: NA
j_call: TRBJ2-1
d_call: TRBD2
v_call: TRBV12-3/TRBV12-4

cdr3_nt: TGTGCCACCAGCAGTAACAGGGAATCCTATGGCTACACCTTC
cdr3_aa: CATSSNRESYGYTF
clone_size: NA
j_call: TRBJ1-2
d_call: NA
v_call: TRBV15

cdr3_nt: TGTGCCAGCAGCGTAGGGCCAGGGGGAAGTAGCACAGATACGCAGTATTTT
cdr3_aa: CASSVGPGGSSTDTQYF
clone_size: few
j_call: TRBJ2-3
d_call: TRBD1
v_call: TRBV9